This TCR beta chain was captured by sequencing in a study of cytomegalovirus exposure and HLA in healthy donors. For the study at large: HLA-typed donors were the source of about 85 million unique TCRs, which an early data release held.

Study-wide results and limits: Generally TCR sequences proved uncommon, though certain public TCRs appeared in numerous donors.

To note about this clone: Its antigen is unidentified.

Donors were ostensibly healthy at sampling, although undocumented immune exposures were probable. A multiplex PCR was run with 60 Vbeta primers and 13 Jbeta primers. Clones were sequenced by immunoSEQ multiplex PCR, and TCRdb holds only the in-frame ones, with some missing. The table gives approximately 190,000 clones; the top ten clones make up approximately 6.5% of it. The specimen was PBMCs. The origin of this receptor is a man aged 25 to 45 in good health and CMV-seronegative.

CDR3 residues: CAAIGTVTYEQYF. The CDR3 DNA sequence: TGTGCCGCCATTGGGACAGTAACCTACGAGCAGTACTTC. The chain is built from TRBV28 and TRBJ2-7, with 7 bases identical to TRBD1. V dropped 11 bases and J dropped 2; count of bases not matched to a gene: 9. CDR3 length: 13 amino acids. Looked up from germline, CDR1 is MDHEN and CDR2 is SYDVKM.